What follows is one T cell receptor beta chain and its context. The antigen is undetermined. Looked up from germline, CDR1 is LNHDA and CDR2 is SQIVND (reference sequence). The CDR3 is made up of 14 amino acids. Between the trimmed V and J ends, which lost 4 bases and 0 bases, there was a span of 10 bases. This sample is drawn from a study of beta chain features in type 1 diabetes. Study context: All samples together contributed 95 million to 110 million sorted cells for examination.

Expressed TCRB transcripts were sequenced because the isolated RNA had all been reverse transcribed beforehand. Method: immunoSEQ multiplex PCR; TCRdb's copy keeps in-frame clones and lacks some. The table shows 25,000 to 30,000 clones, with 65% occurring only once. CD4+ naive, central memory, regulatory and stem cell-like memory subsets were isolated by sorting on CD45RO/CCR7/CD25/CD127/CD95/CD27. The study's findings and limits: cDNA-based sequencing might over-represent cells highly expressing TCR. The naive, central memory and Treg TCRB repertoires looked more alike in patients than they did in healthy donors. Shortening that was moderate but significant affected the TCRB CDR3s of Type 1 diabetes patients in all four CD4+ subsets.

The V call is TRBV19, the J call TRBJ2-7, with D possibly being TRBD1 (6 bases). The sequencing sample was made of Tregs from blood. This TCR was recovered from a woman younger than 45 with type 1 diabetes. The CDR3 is CASSKGHLSYEQYF. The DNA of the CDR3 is TGTGCCAGTAGTAAGGGACACCTCTCCTACGAGCAGTACTTC.